What follows is one T cell receptor (beta chain) and its context. Antigen: not known. A multiplex PCR was run with 60 Vbeta primers and 13 Jbeta primers. Only in-frame clones appear in the TCRdb table, and some are missing; sequencing was by immunoSEQ multiplex PCR. The sample carries some 170,000 clones, roughly four fifths recorded once. The sample is drawn from a study of cytomegalovirus exposure and HLA in healthy donors. Findings of the study overall: Looking again later, the authors saw that most CMV-associated TCR beta chains seemed HLA-restricted. Several V segments, TRBV6-2 and TRBV6-3 among them, could not be told apart and were dropped.

There are 16 residues in the CDR3. Sample: PBMCs. The sequence came from a man aged 50-59 years in good health and CMV-seropositive. The chain links TRBV21-1 to TRBJ1-4. TRBV21-1 corresponds to a pseudogene. CDR3 region: CASSPHGGGLGEKLFF. The CDR3, as DNA: TGTGCCAGCAGCCCCCACGGGGGGGGATTGGGAGAAAAACTGTTTTTT.